These T cell receptor beta chains were read from a single sample in a study of cytomegalovirus exposure and HLA in healthy donors. Sequencing used immunoSEQ multiplex PCR; TCRdb keeps in-frame clones, though not all of them. The sample gives roughly 250,000 clones, approximately 84% of which show up once; roughly 2% is in the top ten. The source material was PBMCs. The receptors derive from a woman aged 40 to 50 in good health and CMV-seropositive. Both conserved end residues are part of each CDR3. Fields, in order: V gene, clone size, J gene, CDR3 protein. Expanded clones are given a class, and other clones once, few, many or no size at all.

TRBV27	NA	TRBJ2-2	CASRPGLNTGELFF
TRBV2	NA	TRBJ2-2	CASSVGDTNTGELFF
TRBV2	NA	TRBJ1-2	CASGVREGVNGYTF
TRBV25-1	NA	TRBJ2-7	CASRQGWGVYEQYF
TRBV28	NA	TRBJ2-4	CASSLKNSQYF
TRBV28	NA	TRBJ2-4	CASSTESGFKNIQYF
TRBV6-6	few	TRBJ1-1	CASSYFGTANTEAFF
TRBV5-1	once	TRBJ2-1	CASSPDSGTGFNEQFF
TRBV6-5	NA	TRBJ2-3	CASSLGAGTDTQYF
TRBV27	NA	TRBJ2-3	CASSPQFTDTQYF
TRBV2	once	TRBJ1-2	CASRARGKDYGYTF
TRBV7-2	NA	TRBJ1-5	CASSLGQVSNQPQHF
TRBV4-1	NA	TRBJ1-1	CASSQSGGPTEAFF
TRBV19	NA	TRBJ2-1	CASSVGAGEQFF
TRBV7-2	NA	TRBJ2-7	CASSLVLGSSYEQYF
TRBV5-4	once	TRBJ1-2	CASSLDFGQVGYGYTF
TRBV4-1	NA	TRBJ1-3	CASSGQDSSGNTIYF
TRBV10-3	NA	TRBJ2-3	CAISGTSGTPGGTQYF
TRBV19	once	TRBJ2-7	CASSRMTGGDYEQYF
TRBV5-4	NA	TRBJ1-1	CASSLETGFTEAFF
TRBV7-9	NA	TRBJ2-1	CASDPLAGAGEQFF
TRBV7-9	NA	TRBJ2-1	CASSLQGEQFF
TRBV6-6	NA	TRBJ1-5	CASSYSSGVGNQPQHF
TRBV13	NA	TRBJ2-3	CASSLGGLAGGGSADTQYF
TRBV4-3	few	TRBJ2-3	CASSQDLSGANTQYF
TRBV7-3	NA	TRBJ2-1	CASSSHGGGNYNEQFF
TRBV2	NA	TRBJ2-2	CARQRLGEDTGELFF
TRBV2	NA	TRBJ2-1	CASSERETSGRNFPFF
TRBV11-2	few	TRBJ2-7	CASSLGGDAYEQYF
TRBV7-6	once	TRBJ2-1	CASSLSGGEQFF
TRBV25-1	NA	TRBJ2-1	CASSEGGTKPNEQFF
TRBV6-6	NA	TRBJ1-5	CASREQGVSNQPQHF
TRBV11-2	NA	TRBJ2-7	CASSLEGGGGYEQYF
TRBV7-2	NA	TRBJ1-1	CASSARQGGNTEAFF
TRBV5-4	few	TRBJ2-5	CASSLGGTLSKETQYF
TRBV5-8	few	TRBJ1-5	CASSLGLNSNQPQHF
TRBV21-1	NA	TRBJ1-5	CASSHKMVIREESNQPQHF
TRBV6-1	NA	TRBJ1-6	CASSESRDSPLHF
TRBV7-2	few	TRBJ2-3	CASSLVGQGPDTQYF
TRBV10-3	NA	TRBJ2-6	CAISEQGTPGANVLTF
TRBV6-6	few	TRBJ1-1	CASSLDSYALEAFF
TRBV7-9	NA	TRBJ1-2	CASSPGTGLRGYTF
TRBV30	NA	TRBJ1-5	CAWREQFLGPQHF
TRBV5-4	NA	TRBJ2-3	CASSPTGGRGTDTQYF
TRBV7-8	NA	TRBJ1-4	CASSFDSSTNEKLFF